This T cell receptor (beta chain) comes out of a study of T-cell reconstitution after alpha-beta-depleted transplantation in children. Using unique molecular identifiers, the investigators prepared the TCRbeta library. TCRdb itself ran the PCR reads through MiXCR, one entry per CDR3 protein. Counted here are 600,000 to 700,000 distinct CDR3 sequences, 15% to 20% occurring once; the ten biggest clones make up approximately 1.1%. This clonotype was counted many times. V lost 0 bases to trimming and J lost 7 bases, with 15 bases between them. The CDR3 consists of 16 residues. CDR1 and CDR2 (germline): MNHEY, SVGAGI.

This chain uses TRBV6-5 with TRBJ2-2, with D maybe TRBD1 (5 bases). The specimen comprised PBMCs from the stem cell graft donor, sampled from the stem cell graft. The receptor's source is a human donor who donated a stem cell graft to a child with acute myeloid leukemia. CDR3 DNA: TGTGCCAGCAGTTACTCATTACGCAGCAGGGACGGGGAGCTGTTTTTT. As protein: CASSYSLRSRDGELFF.